These 24 T cell receptor beta chains came from one sample sequenced in a study of T cell responses to AZD1222 COVID-19 vaccine (dated by TCRdb to 2020 to 2023). The sample's time point label, decoded: baseline before first vaccination. Receptor amplification or capture employed the immunoSEQ multiplex PCR assay. TCRdb carries this immuneACCESS record with in-frame sequences only. Its versions omit some clonotypes, under half of them owing to an unresolved V gene in the studies checked, with the rest unexplained. Present in this sample are about 100,000 clones, about 90% of which were seen just once. The ten largest clonotypes hold approximately 1.7% of the sample. This material consisted of peripheral blood, taken on day 0 of AZD1222 vaccination. The source is an adult in good health.

The rearrangement uses TRBV5-1 and TRBJ2-2; D possibly corresponds to TRBD1 (6 bases). This CDR3 comprises 15 residues. Germline V gene lookup returns CDR1 SGHRS and CDR2 YFSETQ. Trimming cost V 4 bases and J 1 base, with 11 bases left between them. CDR3 sequence: CASSQEQGNTGELFF. The CDR3 DNA sequence: TGCGCCAGCAGCCAGGAACAGGGGAACACCGGGGAGCTGTTTTTT.

The sample holds one count of this clone. V gene TRBV15 combines with J gene TRBJ1-3; D is undetermined. Germline CDR1 and CDR2: LNHNV and YYDKDF (reference sequence). The ends were cut back, 0 bases at V and 1 base at J, with 7 bases in the middle. The CDR3 is 15 amino acids. CDR3 protein: CATSRDQASGNTIYF. Here the CDR3 DNA reads TGTGCCACCAGCAGAGATCAGGCATCTGGAAACACCATATATTTT.

The CDR3: CAWSMLGRADTQYF. The CDR3 region has the DNA TGTGCCTGGAGTATGCTCGGACGGGCAGATACGCAGTATTTT. The chain recombines TRBV30 with TRBJ2-3; no firm D call. Trimming took off 2 bases at V and 4 bases at J, with 13 bases between the two ends. CDR1 is GTSNPN and CDR2 is SVGIG in the germline V gene (reference sequence). The CDR3 contains 14 residues.

This clone appeared a few times. This rearrangement joins TRBV9 to TRBJ2-1; 7 positions agree with TRBD2. J lost 7 bases, V lost 0 bases, and 10 bases had no gene match. Germline V CDR1 and CDR2: SGDLS, YYNGEE. The CDR3 spans 16 residues. The CDR3 loop is CASSVGGSGGQNEQFF. The CDR3 DNA is TGTGCCAGCAGCGTAGGAGGATCGGGAGGCCAGAATGAGCAGTTCTTC. Full variable domain (missing parts from reference TRBV9 and TRBJ2-1): DSGVTQTPKHLITATGQRVTLRCSPRSGDLSVYWYQQSLDQGLQFLIQYYNGEERAKGNILERFSAQQFPDLHSELNLSSLELGDSALYFCASSVGGSGGQNEQFFGPGTRLTVL.

The J gene is TRBJ1-1, the V gene TRBV7-3; D is undetermined. Trimming left V 1 base short and J 5 bases short, with 8 bases between. The CDR3 sequence is 13 residues long. The germline gives CDR1 SGHTA, CDR2 FQGTGA. The CDR3 sequence is CASSLNAVTEAFF. DNA of the CDR3: TGTGCCAGCAGCTTAAATGCGGTGACTGAAGCTTTCTTT.

The chain is built from TRBV10-3 and TRBJ1-5; D unresolved. Germline values: CDR1 ENHRY, CDR2 SYGVKD. The CDR3 is 8 residues long. V was pared by 11 bases and J by 11 bases, with 7 bases between. The CDR3 region is CAPGAQHF. DNA for the CDR3: TGTGCCCCCGGGGCCCAGCATTTT.

The chain combines TRBV28 with TRBJ1-4; no definite D call. V was cut by 6 bases and J by 5 bases, with 7 bases left in between. The CDR3 runs to 12 residues. Germline loops: CDR1 MDHEN, CDR2 SYDVKM. The CDR3 region is CASRQANEKLFF. CDR3 nucleotides: TGTGCCAGCAGACAAGCAAATGAAAAACTGTTTTTT.

The V call is TRBV3-1 (or the pseudogene TRBV3-2), the J call TRBJ2-7; D remains ambiguous. Trimming removed 0 bases from V and 5 bases from J, with 14 bases in between. The CDR3 consists of 15 residues. Germline V gene sequence: CDR1 LGHDT, CDR2 YNNKEL (reference sequence). CDR3 residues: CASSQDDRHWDEQYF. CDR3 coding DNA: TGTGCCAGCAGCCAAGATGATAGGCATTGGGACGAGCAGTACTTC.

J is TRBJ1-2 and V is TRBV5-4; no firm D call. Germline V gene lookup returns CDR1 SGHNT and CDR2 YYREEE (reference sequence). This CDR3 has 13 amino acids. Trimming removed 2 bases at V and 4 bases at J, with 9 bases between. The CDR3 loop reads CASSFGEGYGYTF. The CDR3 DNA reads as TGTGCCAGCAGCTTTGGCGAAGGCTATGGCTACACCTTC.

This sequence joins TRBV27 and TRBJ1-4; TRBD1 matches at 8 bases. The germline V gene encodes CDR1 MNHEY and CDR2 SMNVEV (reference sequence). V lost 5 bases to trimming and J lost 6 bases; unmatched junction nucleotides: 11. The CDR3 sequence is 16 residues long. The CDR3 DNA reads as TGTGCCAGCAGTAAAGCACGGACAGGGTGGTATGAAAAACTGTTTTTT. Residues: CASSKARTGWYEKLFF.

The V and J genes are TRBV7-3 and TRBJ2-1, with 13 nucleotides matching TRBD2. The V gene end was trimmed by 5 bases and the J gene end by 7 bases; junction bases not matched to a gene: 5. Germline V gene data show CDR1 as SGHTA and CDR2 as FQGTGA. The CDR3 sequence is 15 residues long. CDR3 sequence reads: CASSKGLAGANEQFF. The CDR3 region has the DNA TGTGCCAGCAGCAAAGGACTAGCGGGAGCAAATGAGCAGTTCTTC.

The CDR3 bases are TGTGCCAGTAGTATCGGGGGGGCGCAGGTCTACGAGCAGTACTTC. Protein: CASSIGGAQVYEQYF. This chain joins TRBV19 and TRBJ2-7, with 8 bases lining up with TRBD2. Germline assignment: CDR1 LNHDA and CDR2 SQIVND (reference sequence). This CDR3 is built from 15 residues. The junction had 7 bases not matched to a gene; V was cut back by 3 bases and J by 3 bases.

The chain is built from TRBV10-1 and TRBJ2-3; TRBD2 matches 7 bases. Germline assignment: CDR1 WNHNN and CDR2 SYGVQD (reference sequence). CDR3 length: 14 residues. V was clipped by 8 bases and J by 3 bases; unmatched bases: 8. CDR3 DNA sequence: TGCGCCAGCTCCGGGACTATAGGGACAGATACGCAGTATTTT. Protein sequence: CASSGTIGTDTQYF.

The rearrangement joins TRBV6-5 to TRBJ2-2; TRBD1 might be the D (5 bases). CDR1 and CDR2 (germline): MNHEY, SVGAGI. The germline V and J ends were trimmed by 4 bases and 2 bases, with 8 bases remaining between them. CDR3 size: 14 residues. The CDR3 protein is CASSWGVNTGELFF. Here the CDR3 DNA reads TGTGCCAGCAGTTGGGGCGTAAACACCGGGGAGCTGTTTTTT.

V is TRBV28 and J is TRBJ2-7, with 8 bases fitting TRBD2. Trimming took 11 bases from V and 4 from J; bases not matched to a gene: 10. Germline CDR1 is MDHEN and CDR2 is SYDVKM. CDR3 length equals 13 residues. The chain's CDR3 is CALGGVRFYEQYF. The CDR3 coding sequence is TGTGCCCTCGGGGGGGTTAGATTTTACGAGCAGTACTTC.

The chain has TRBV11-2 and TRBJ1-2, with D unresolved. With 5 bases removed from V and 3 bases from J, the gap between germline ends came to 16 bases. CDR1 is SGHAT, CDR2 FQNNGV, per germline. The CDR3 runs to 15 residues. In nucleotides, the CDR3 is TGTGCCAGCAGCCCGGGTAGGCAAAGCTACTATGGCTACACCTTC. Translating gives CASSPGRQSYYGYTF. Full variable domain (remainder filled in from reference TRBV11-2 and TRBJ1-2): EAGVAQSPRYKIIEKRQSVAFWCNPISGHATLYWYQQILGQGPKLLIQFQNNGVVDDSQLPKDRFSAERLKGVDSTLKIQPAKLEDSAVYLCASSPGRQSYYGYTFGSGTRLTVV.

The CDR3 sequence: CASRLDISPLHF. The CDR3 nucleotides are TGTGCCAGCAGACTGGACATTTCACCCCTCCACTTT. The chain is built from TRBV28 and TRBJ1-6; possible D gene TRBD1, 5 bases. Germline V CDR1 and CDR2: MDHEN, SYDVKM. Trimming stripped 6 bases from V and 9 bases from J, with 9 bases between. CDR3 length equals 12 residues.

The V and J genes are TRBV6-5 and TRBJ2-1; TRBD2 might be the D (6 bases). Germline assignment: CDR1 MNHEY and CDR2 SVGAGI. This CDR3 comprises 14 residues. V lost 4 bases and J 8 bases, leaving 15 bases between the germline ends. CDR3 sequence (DNA): TGTGCCAGCAGTTTGGCGGGACTCACTTATGAGCAGTTCTTC. Its translation is CASSLAGLTYEQFF.

This clone has just one count. The V call is TRBV19, the J call TRBJ2-1; 7 bases map to TRBD2. Germline assignment: CDR1 LNHDA and CDR2 SQIVND (reference sequence). The CDR3 runs 16 residues. V shed 1 base and J 2 bases; nucleotides not matched to a gene: 5. This CDR3 reads CASSIVGTTPYNEQFF. CDR3 DNA: TGTGCCAGTAGTATAGTGGGGACTACGCCCTACAATGAGCAGTTCTTC.

The chain combines TRBV3-1 (or the pseudogene TRBV3-2) with TRBJ2-7; D is possibly TRBD2 (6 bases). Per the germline V gene, CDR1 is LGHDT and CDR2 is YNNKEL (reference sequence). Trimming stripped 6 bases from V and 8 bases from J, with 14 bases between. This CDR3 comprises 12 residues. CDR3 in DNA: TGTGCCAGCAGTGGGGACTTCCCCCAGCAGTACTTC. This encodes CASSGDFPQQYF.

The chain recombines TRBV5-1 with TRBJ1-1; 12 nucleotides match TRBD1. This CDR3 region has 15 residues. Germline trimming cut 0 bases from V and 4 bases from J; bases unmatched to any gene: 1. Germline V gene lookup returns CDR1 SGHRS and CDR2 YFSETQ. The chain's CDR3 is CASSLAGQGATEAFF. The CDR3 DNA sequence: TGCGCCAGCAGCTTGGCGGGACAGGGGGCCACTGAAGCTTTCTTT.

The V gene is TRBV5-7, the J gene TRBJ2-7; 10 nucleotides line up with TRBD2. TRBV5-7 carries the ORF label, with uncertain function. The CDR3 is 14 residues long. Losses at the gene ends were 5 bases for V and 4 bases for J; bases not matched to a gene: 6. The CDR3 sequence: CASRTSGKGYEQYF. Written as DNA, the CDR3 is TGTGCCAGCAGAACTAGCGGGAAAGGGTACGAGCAGTACTTC.

The chain joins TRBV6-6 to TRBJ1-2, with 7 bases matching TRBD1. Per the germline V gene, CDR1 is MNHNY and CDR2 is SVGAGI (reference sequence). The J segment lost 4 bases and the V segment lost 4 bases, leaving 9 bases of the junction unmatched. CDR3 length: 15 residues. CDR3 sequence (DNA): TGTGCCAGCAGTTTACCTACGGGACAGCTCTATGGCTACACCTTC. Amino acids: CASSLPTGQLYGYTF.

The chain has TRBV30 and TRBJ1-5; unclear D gene. The V gene lost 0 bases and the J gene lost 9 bases, with 12 bases spanning the gap. This CDR3 is 13 amino acids long. Germline V gene data show CDR1 as GTSNPN and CDR2 as SVGIG (reference sequence). CDR3 in amino acids: CAWSVSSEGPQHF. CDR3 DNA sequence: TGTGCCTGGAGTGTCTCTTCCGAGGGGCCCCAGCATTTT.